What follows are 23 T cell receptor beta chains derived from one specimen sequenced in a study of T cells in Graves' hyperthyroidism and ophthalmopathy. TCR beta CDR3 region amplification was performed from RNA transcripts. The TCR CDR3 was amplified in a first-round RT-PCR using the HTBI primer set. TCRdb fed the multiplex PCR reads into MiXCR, producing one record per CDR3 protein. Counted here are a few hundred thousand distinct CDR3 sequences, 18% occurring once; the ten biggest clones make up 35% to 50%. Sequencing was done on a sample of blood. These receptors all come from a man between 18 and 35 years old with Graves' ophthalmopathy.

The chain is built from TRBV6-5 and TRBJ2-7; 9 bases agree with TRBD1. Germline CDR1 reads MNHEY; CDR2 reads SVGAGI. The CDR3 loop spans 16 amino acids. The trim removed 4 bases at V and 6 bases at J, leaving 13 bases unmatched. CDR3 sequence (DNA): TGTGCCAGCAGTTCCCTACCGGGACAGGGAAAGAGCGAGCAGTACTTC. It translates to CASSSLPGQGKSEQYF.

This clonotype has a handful of counts. The chain joins TRBV19 to TRBJ1-5; possibly TRBD1 for D (6 bases). The CDR3 is made up of 15 amino acids. Germline CDR1 reads LNHDA; CDR2 reads SQIVND (reference sequence). Trimming shortened V by 6 bases and J by 0 bases, and 12 bases separated the two germline ends. CDR3 sequence reads: CASSLDSDSNQPQHF. The CDR3 nucleotides read TGTGCCAGTAGCCTGGACAGTGATAGCAATCAGCCCCAGCATTTT.

Many counts were recorded for this clonotype. This sequence joins TRBV2 and TRBJ1-1; 9 bases are shared with TRBD1. Trimming removed 6 bases from V and 3 bases from J; junction bases left unmatched: 8. The germline V gene has CDR1 SNHLY and CDR2 FYNNEI. CDR3 size: 15 residues. The CDR3 coding sequence is TGTGCCAGCAGCGATTCTACAGGGGGCGACACTGAAGCTTTCTTT. Amino acids: CASSDSTGGDTEAFF.

This clonotype has a handful of counts. V usage is TRBV5-1 and J usage is TRBJ2-2; D unresolved. CDR1 SGHRS and CDR2 YFSETQ come from the germline V gene. Trimming removed 5 bases from V and 2 bases from J, with 13 bases in between. CDR3 size: 15 residues. The CDR3 reads CASRDDIYNTGELFF. CDR3 DNA: TGCGCCAGCAGGGACGACATTTATAACACCGGGGAGCTGTTTTTT.

This clonotype was seen a few times. The rearrangement joins TRBV3-1 to TRBJ2-5, with 12 nucleotides matching TRBD2. The CDR3 has 15 residues. With 1 base clipped from V and 5 bases from J, the junction kept 2 bases outside the gene matches. Looked up from germline, CDR1 is LGHDT and CDR2 is YNNKEL (reference sequence). CDR3 loop: CASSQGLAGVETQYF. For the CDR3, the DNA is TGTGCCAGCAGCCAAGGACTAGCGGGGGTCGAGACCCAGTACTTC.

A few counts support this clonotype. This chain links TRBV4-1 with TRBJ1-5; no reliable D call. This CDR3 contains 18 residues. The V end was cut by 0 bases, the J end by 0 bases, with 15 bases between. Germline CDR1 MGHRA, CDR2 YSYEKL. As DNA, the CDR3 is TGCGCCAGCAGCCAAGATGCGGACTTCGTGGGTAGCAATCAGCCCCAGCATTTT. It encodes CASSQDADFVGSNQPQHF.

This clonotype was observed many times. This chain's CDR3 is CASSYVQPSGANVLTF. The CDR3 bases are TGTGCCAGCAGTTACGTCCAGCCCTCTGGGGCCAACGTCCTGACTTTC. The chain couples TRBV6-5 to TRBJ2-6; D gene unclear. CDR3 length equals 16 residues. CDR1 and CDR2 from the germline V gene are MNHEY and SVGAGI. Trimming removed 2 bases from V and 0 bases from J, with 8 bases in between.

This clonotype has ten or more counts. This chain joins TRBV24-1 and TRBJ2-1; weak D call: TRBD1 (5 bases). Germline V lookup: CDR1 KGHDR, CDR2 SFDVKD. Trimming stripped 2 bases from V and 7 bases from J, with 11 bases between. The length of the CDR3 is 14 residues. CDR3 amino acids: CATSDYQGWNEQFF. As DNA, the CDR3 is TGTGCCACCAGTGATTATCAGGGATGGAATGAGCAGTTCTTC.

This clonotype was counted ten times or more. V gene TRBV5-1 combines with J gene TRBJ1-2, with 10 bases that match TRBD1. The CDR3 loop spans 15 amino acids. The germline V gene encodes CDR1 SGHRS and CDR2 YFSETQ. V trimming: 4 bases; J trimming: 8 bases; junction bases outside the gene matches: 11. The CDR3 DNA follows: TGCGCCAGCAGCGCCGCCCCGGGACAGGGGAAAGGCTACACCTTC. The encoded protein is CASSAAPGQGKGYTF.

This clonotype was counted ten times or more. The J gene is TRBJ2-7, the V gene TRBV6-6; the match to TRBD2 covers 8 bases. CDR1 is MNHNY, CDR2 SVGAGI, per germline (reference sequence). CDR3 length equals 15 residues. Losses at the gene ends were 2 bases for V and 3 bases for J; bases not matched to a gene: 6. The CDR3 DNA sequence: TGTGCCAGCAGTTACGAGCGGGGGAGCTTCTACGAGCAGTACTTC. Translating gives CASSYERGSFYEQYF.

This clonotype has just a few counts. The genes are TRBV18 and TRBJ2-6; TRBD1 might be the D (6 bases). Germline CDR1 KGHSH, CDR2 LQKENI. Deletions cut 5 bases from V and 2 bases from J, with 10 bases between. The CDR3 is made up of 15 amino acids. The CDR3 DNA reads TGTGCCAGCTCAGAACAGGGCACTGGGGCCAACGTCCTGACTTTC. It yields the protein CASSEQGTGANVLTF.

At least ten counts were recorded for this clonotype. The chain uses TRBV13 and TRBJ2-7; D may be TRBD2 (6 bases). V was shortened by 5 bases and J by 6 bases, with 17 bases between the two germline ends. Germline V gives CDR1 PRHDT, CDR2 FYEKMQ (reference sequence). There are 14 residues in the CDR3. CDR3 DNA: TGTGCCAGCAGCCAAACGCGGGATGGGGCCGAGCAGTACTTC. This sequence encodes CASSQTRDGAEQYF.

CDR3 region: CASSFRWGRNPDTQYF. DNA for the CDR3: TGTGCCAGCAGTTTTCGGTGGGGGAGAAACCCCGATACGCAGTATTTT. The chain uses TRBV12-3 or TRBV12-4 and TRBJ2-3, with D possibly being TRBD1 or TRBD2 (5 bases each). The CDR3 is 16 amino acids. V shed 3 bases and J shed 6 bases, with 19 bases lying between them.

This clonotype has ten or more counts. V is TRBV12-3 or TRBV12-4 and J is TRBJ1-5, with 8 bases that match TRBD1. The length of the CDR3 is 14 residues. Trimming took 3 bases from V and 5 from J; bases not matched to a gene: 3. The CDR3 sequence: CASSFGDRYQPQHF. CDR3 bases: TGTGCCAGCAGTTTCGGGGACAGGTATCAGCCCCAGCATTTT.

This clonotype appeared a few times. This chain connects TRBV19 to TRBJ2-2; a weak D match, TRBD2 (5 bases). The ends were cut back, 4 bases at V and 7 bases at J, with 10 bases in the middle. Germline V gene lookup returns CDR1 LNHDA and CDR2 SQIVND (reference sequence). This CDR3 is 13 amino acids long. The CDR3 nucleotides read TGTGCCAGTAGTAACGTGGGAGTCGGGGAGCTGTTTTTT. This translates into CASSNVGVGELFF.

This clonotype showed up just a few times. The gene calls are TRBV19 and TRBJ1-5, with D perhaps matching TRBD1 (6 bases). The CDR3 length is 15 residues. V dropped 10 bases and J dropped 4 bases, with 20 bases sitting between them. The germline V gene has CDR1 LNHDA and CDR2 SQIVND (reference sequence). The CDR3 reads CATIPKGGLNQPQHF. Written as DNA, the CDR3 is TGTGCCACCATCCCGAAGGGGGGCCTTAATCAGCCCCAGCATTTT.

This clonotype was recorded at least ten times. The chain carries TRBV2 and TRBJ2-1, with unresolved D. V was pared by 4 bases and J by 15 bases, with 16 bases between. Germline V gives CDR1 SNHLY, CDR2 FYNNEI. The CDR3 is 12 amino acids. The CDR3 DNA follows: TGTGCCAGCAGTGTAGAAGAGGTTATTTGGTTCTTC. Its protein is CASSVEEVIWFF.

This clonotype was picked up a small number of times. The chain is built from TRBV9 and TRBJ1-2, with 8 bases matching TRBD1. V was clipped by 4 bases and J by 8 bases; unmatched bases: 10. This CDR3 is built from 14 residues. The V gene's germline CDR1 is SGDLS and CDR2 YYNGEE. CDR3 sequence (DNA): TGTGCCAGCAGCACCGGACAGGGCCCATGGGGCTACACCTTC. It is translated as CASSTGQGPWGYTF.

The chain uses TRBV6-1 and TRBJ2-2, with D maybe TRBD2 (5 bases). The V end lost 11 bases, the J end lost 4 bases, and 17 bases lay between the germline ends. CDR3 size: 14 residues. Germline lookup yields CDR1 MNHNS and CDR2 SASEGT. Here the CDR3 reads CAARDRGSTGELFF. As DNA, the CDR3 is TGTGCCGCACGGGATCGCGGTAGCACCGGGGAGCTGTTTTTT.

This clonotype has ten or more counts. The CDR3 nucleotides read TGTGCCAGCAATTGGGCGGGGCAGGCGAGCACAGATACGCAGTATTTT. This codes for CASNWAGQASTDTQYF. The chain carries TRBV2 and TRBJ2-3, with D possibly being TRBD2 (6 bases). The ends were cut back, 7 bases at V and 0 bases at J, with 17 bases in the middle. Germline V CDR1 and CDR2: SNHLY, FYNNEI. The CDR3 loop spans 16 amino acids.

A few counts support this clonotype. The chain couples TRBV7-3 to TRBJ2-1, with TRBD2 identical over 16 bases. CDR1 SGHTA and CDR2 FQGTGA come from the germline V gene. This CDR3 contains 19 residues. V was pared by 5 bases and J by 6 bases, with 13 bases of the junction left unmatched. The chain's CDR3 is CASSRGTSGGAVQGNEQFF. The CDR3 nucleotides read TGTGCCAGCAGCCGCGGGACTAGCGGGGGGGCCGTTCAAGGCAATGAGCAGTTCTTC.

This clonotype was picked up many times. The chain combines TRBV3-1 with TRBJ1-4, with D possibly being TRBD1 (5 bases). The CDR3 has 13 residues. With 2 bases removed from V and 7 bases from J, the gap between germline ends came to 8 bases. CDR1 LGHDT and CDR2 YNNKEL come from the germline V gene (reference sequence). The CDR3 loop reads CASSQRGGEKLFF. CDR3 nucleotides: TGTGCCAGCAGCCAAAGGGGTGGTGAAAAACTGTTTTTT.

This clonotype was detected a few times. The chain couples TRBV3-1 to TRBJ2-2; D gene ambiguous. CDR1 is LGHDT and CDR2 is YNNKEL in the germline V gene (reference sequence). The V and J ends lost 5 bases and 3 bases respectively, with 10 bases between them. This CDR3 is built from 14 residues. CDR3 in amino acids: CASSASYHTGELFF. The CDR3 nucleotides are TGTGCCAGCAGCGCGAGTTACCACACCGGGGAGCTGTTTTTT.